The present TCR beta chain was sequenced within a study of blood T cells in healthy people across ages. A J-beta primer mix and a sample-barcoded 5' primer were used in a second PCR of roughly 7 to 12 cycles. TCRdb independently ran MiXCR on the 5' RACE reads; one entry per CDR3 protein. The table has some 700,000 distinct CDR3 sequences, more than 40% seen once. General study results and limits: A roughly linear fall in TCR beta diversity per million T cells was seen with increasing age. Both higher diversity and more naive CD4+ cells marked long-lived donors when set against aged donors.

Concerning this clonotype: Antigen: not known.

Per the germline V gene, CDR1 is SEHNR and CDR2 is FQNEAQ (reference sequence). Trimming stripped 2 bases from V and 3 bases from J, with 13 bases between. The CDR3 sequence is 15 residues long. The material sequenced was blood. The receptor was derived from a woman aged 60-75 years in good health. This sequence joins TRBV7-9 and TRBJ1-2; D gene uncertain. The DNA of the CDR3 is TGTGCCAGCAGCTTATTTGGGGTTTCACACTATGGCTACACCTTC. The encoded protein is CASSLFGVSHYGYTF. The full variable domain, with the rest looked up from reference TRBV7-9 and TRBJ1-2, is DTGVSQNPRHKITKRGQNVTFRCDPISEHNRLYWYRQTLGQGPEFLTYFQNEAQLEKSRLLSDRFSAERPKGSFSTLEIQRTEQGDSAMYLCASSLFGVSHYGYTFGSGTRLTVV.